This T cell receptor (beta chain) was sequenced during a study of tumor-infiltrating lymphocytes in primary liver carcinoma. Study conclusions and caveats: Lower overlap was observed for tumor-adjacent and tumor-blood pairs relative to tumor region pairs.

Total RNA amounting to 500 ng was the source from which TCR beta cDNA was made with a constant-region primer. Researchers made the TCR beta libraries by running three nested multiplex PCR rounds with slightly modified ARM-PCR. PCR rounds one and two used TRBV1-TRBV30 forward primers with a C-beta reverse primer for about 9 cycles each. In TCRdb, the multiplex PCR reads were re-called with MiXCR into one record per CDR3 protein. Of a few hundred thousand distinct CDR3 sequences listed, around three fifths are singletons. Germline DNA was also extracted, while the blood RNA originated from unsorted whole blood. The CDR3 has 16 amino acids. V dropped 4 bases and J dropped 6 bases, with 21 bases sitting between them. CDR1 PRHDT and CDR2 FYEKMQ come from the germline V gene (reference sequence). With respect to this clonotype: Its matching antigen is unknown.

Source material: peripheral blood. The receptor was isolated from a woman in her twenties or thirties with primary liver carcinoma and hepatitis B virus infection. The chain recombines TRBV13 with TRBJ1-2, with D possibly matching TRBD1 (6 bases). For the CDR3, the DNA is TGTGCCAGCAGCTCGATCTCGACAGGTCGGGTGGATGGCTACACCTTC. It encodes CASSSISTGRVDGYTF.